Listed here are 30 T cell receptor beta chains from one sample, sequenced in a study of post-analysis software for immune sequencing data. Study-level findings and limits: Controls had lower frequencies than patients of five or six TRBV segments, which included TRBV5-6, TRBV5-1 and TRBV20-1.

Unique molecular identifiers had been added to the TCR beta cDNA libraries. TCRdb reanalysed the PCR reads using MiXCR and keeps one entry per CDR3 protein. The table includes about 540,000 distinct CDR3 sequences, 30% to 40% detected once. Which antigens these TCRs recognize remains unknown. Sequenced: blood. Source of these receptors: a girl aged 2-17 years with multiple sclerosis.

This clonotype appeared a single time. V is TRBV29-1 and J is TRBJ2-1, with D perhaps matching TRBD2 (5 bases). The CDR3 consists of 13 residues. Germline V lookup: CDR1 SQVTM, CDR2 ANQGSEA. V shed 7 bases and J shed 6 bases, with 16 bases lying between them. The CDR3 loop reads CSGAIWTRNEQFF. The CDR3 nucleotides read TGCAGCGGGGCTATTTGGACTCGCAATGAGCAGTTCTTC.

The chain recombines TRBV29-1 with TRBJ1-1, with 7 bases that match TRBD1. CDR1 and CDR2 from the germline V gene are SQVTM and ANQGSEA. Germline trimming cut 2 bases from V and 7 bases from J; bases unmatched to any gene: 7. The CDR3 sequence is 13 residues long. The CDR3 DNA is TGCAGCGTTGAAACGGGACAGCACAATGAAGCTTTCTTT. Its translation is CSVETGQHNEAFF.

This clonotype has a handful of counts. V and J are TRBV10-3 and TRBJ2-1; TRBD1 is a possible D gene (5 bases). Trimming shortened V by 8 bases and J by 5 bases, and 10 bases separated the two germline ends. The length of the CDR3 is 12 residues. Germline loops: CDR1 ENHRY, CDR2 SYGVKD. The chain's CDR3 is CAILGRDNEQFF. In DNA form, the CDR3 reads TGTGCCATCCTCGGCAGGGACAATGAGCAGTTCTTC.

This clonotype was recorded a few times. This chain links TRBV6-5 with TRBJ2-3, with a possible D match to TRBD2 (5 bases). Trimming shortened V by 5 bases and J by 3 bases, and 18 bases separated the two germline ends. Germline V gives CDR1 MNHEY, CDR2 SVGAGI. The CDR3 runs to 16 residues. The CDR3 is CASSTLDPGRTDTQYF. For the CDR3, the DNA is TGTGCCAGCAGTACCCTGGACCCGGGGAGAACAGATACGCAGTATTTT.

The chain is built from TRBV10-3 and TRBJ1-1, with 7 nucleotides matching TRBD1. The V and J ends lost 0 bases and 8 bases, in that order; junction bases with no gene match: 6. Germline values: CDR1 ENHRY, CDR2 SYGVKD. This CDR3 comprises 14 residues. The DNA for the CDR3 is TGTGCCATCAGTGAGTCGAGACAGGGTACCGAAGCTTTCTTT. Translation gives CAISESRQGTEAFF.

J is TRBJ2-1 and V is TRBV12-3 or TRBV12-4; maybe TRBD2 (5 bases). The CDR3 length is 14 residues. V lost 7 bases and J 6 bases, leaving 16 bases between the germline ends. CDR3 sequence: CASMLEAAANEQFF. The CDR3 DNA is TGTGCCAGCATGTTGGAGGCTGCAGCCAATGAGCAGTTCTTC.

This clonotype was found a few times. CDR3 nucleotides: TGCGCCACCCTAAAATTAGCGGGGATAGCCAAAAACATTCAGTACTTC. It specifies CATLKLAGIAKNIQYF. The chain links TRBV10-2 to TRBJ2-4; TRBD2 aligns across 8 bases. Germline V gene lookup returns CDR1 WSHSY and CDR2 SAAADI. This CDR3 spans 16 amino acids. Trimming at V came to 10 bases and at J to 0 bases, leaving 11 bases not matched to a gene.

The V call is TRBV29-1, the J call TRBJ2-4; 7 bases are a match to TRBD1. V lost 6 bases and J lost 0; bases outside the gene matches: 8. The CDR3 covers 15 residues. CDR1 and CDR2 from the germline V gene are SQVTM and ANQGSEA. DNA for the CDR3: TGCAGCGTAATAACAGGGGCCTTAGCCAAAAACATTCAGTACTTC. This codes for CSVITGALAKNIQYF.

The table lists this clonotype with a few counts. The chain recombines TRBV27 with TRBJ2-7, with D maybe TRBD1 (5 bases). The CDR3 runs to 18 residues. Deletions cut 5 bases from V and 0 bases from J, with 23 bases between. From germline, CDR1 is MNHEY and CDR2 SMNVEV (reference sequence). CDR3 residues: CASSPHGSGLSSSYEQYF. The DNA for the CDR3 is TGTGCCAGCAGTCCCCATGGATCAGGGCTTTCTAGCTCCTACGAGCAGTACTTC.

The V call is TRBV5-8, the J call TRBJ2-3; D not certain. CDR1 and CDR2 from the germline V gene are SGHTS and YDEGEE. The V end lost 3 bases, the J end lost 0 bases, and 8 bases lay between the germline ends. This CDR3 contains 14 residues. CDR3: CASSSPISTDTQYF. CDR3 in DNA: TGTGCCAGCAGCTCCCCCATTAGCACAGATACGCAGTATTTT.

The J gene is TRBJ1-2, the V gene TRBV6-5; TRBD1 matches 7 bases. Per the germline V gene, CDR1 is MNHEY and CDR2 is SVGAGI. This CDR3 comprises 16 residues. Unmatched junction bases numbered 11, after V lost 6 bases and J lost 1 base. In DNA, the CDR3 is TGTGCCAGCAGCCGGGACAGTATCCCCTATAACTATGGCTACACCTTC. Protein: CASSRDSIPYNYGYTF.

The rearrangement links TRBV25-1 to TRBJ2-5; TRBD1 agrees at 11 bases. The junction had 13 bases not matched to a gene; V was cut back by 1 base and J by 9 bases. The CDR3 runs to 17 residues. Germline V gene data show CDR1 as MGHDK and CDR2 as SYGVNS. The CDR3 sequence is CASSEFGQGAEGEAQYF. CDR3 nucleotides: TGTGCCAGCAGTGAATTTGGACAGGGGGCTGAAGGGGAGGCCCAGTACTTC.

The J gene is TRBJ2-4, the V gene TRBV7-4; 7 positions match TRBD1. V shed 5 bases, J shed 0 bases, and the junction held 13 bases outside the gene matches. The CDR3 length is 18 residues. CDR1 is SGHVT, CDR2 SQSDAQ, per germline. In nucleotides, the CDR3 is TGTGCCAGCAGCGCTAGCTATCGGACAGGCCTAGCCAAAAACATTCAGTACTTC. Residues: CASSASYRTGLAKNIQYF.

This clonotype was counted between two and nine times. The chain has TRBV6-6 and TRBJ2-5, with D hard to call. The CDR3 spans 16 residues. V shed 0 bases and J shed 2 bases, with 13 bases lying between them. Per the germline V gene, CDR1 is MNHNY and CDR2 is SVGAGI (reference sequence). The CDR3 here is CASSYSPYTLQETQYF. The CDR3 DNA follows: TGTGCCAGCAGTTACTCTCCGTACACCCTTCAAGAGACCCAGTACTTC.

The chain uses TRBV6-4 and TRBJ2-3, with a tentative D call TRBD2 (6 bases). The CDR3 sequence is 16 residues long. CDR1 and CDR2 (germline): MRHNA, SNTAGT. Trimming took off 5 bases at V and 1 base at J, with 16 bases between the two ends. CDR3 region: CASSLGTSQGTDTQYF. CDR3 sequence (DNA): TGTGCCAGCAGTCTCGGGACTTCCCAAGGCACAGATACGCAGTATTTT.

The rearrangement links TRBV25-1 to TRBJ1-4; D is uncertain. Per the germline V gene, CDR1 is MGHDK and CDR2 is SYGVNS. The CDR3 runs to 16 residues. Trimming pared 8 bases from V and 8 bases from J, leaving 24 bases between. The CDR3, as DNA: TGTGCCAGCGCTCATAGCAGTGACCCCATTCACGAAAAACTGTTTTTT. This codes for CASAHSSDPIHEKLFF. Looking up the rest from reference TRBV25-1 and TRBJ1-4 gives the full variable domain: EADIYQTPRYLVIGTGKKITLECSQTMGHDKMYWYQQDPGMELHLIHYSYGVNSTEKGDLSSESTVSRIRTEHFPLTLESARPSHTSQYLCASAHSSDPIHEKLFFGSGTQLSVL.

The chain links TRBV12-3 or TRBV12-4 to TRBJ1-1; 8 nucleotides align to TRBD1. The ends lost 6 bases at V and 6 bases at J; junction bases unmatched: 9. This CDR3 contains 14 residues. CDR3 residues: CASRKTGELAEAFF. The CDR3 DNA is TGTGCCAGCAGAAAGACAGGGGAATTGGCTGAAGCTTTCTTT.

The chain joins TRBV6-5 to TRBJ2-1, with TRBD2 identical over 8 bases. CDR1 is MNHEY and CDR2 is SVGAGI in the germline V gene. V dropped 1 base and J dropped 6; count of bases not matched to a gene: 5. The CDR3 has 15 residues. CDR3 residues: CASSYWRGAPNEQFF. In DNA, the CDR3 is TGTGCCAGCAGTTACTGGCGGGGGGCACCCAATGAGCAGTTCTTC.

This clonotype was counted only a few times. The gene calls are TRBV15 and TRBJ2-7; no reliable D call. V shed 3 bases and J shed 7 bases, with 19 bases lying between them. Germline values: CDR1 LNHNV, CDR2 YYDKDF (reference sequence). The CDR3 consists of 15 residues. The CDR3 loop is CATSSPRPSYNEQYF. The CDR3 DNA is TGTGCCACCAGCAGCCCCCGCCCCAGCTACAATGAGCAGTACTTC. Looking up the rest from reference TRBV15 and TRBJ2-7 gives the full variable domain: DAMVIQNPRYQVTQFGKPVTLSCSQTLNHNVMYWYQQKSSQAPKLLFHYYDKDFNNEADTPDNFQSRRPNTSFCFLDIRSPGLGDTAMYLCATSSPRPSYNEQYFGPGTRLTVT.

This clonotype was counted only a few times. CDR3 nucleotides: TGTGCCAGCAGTATGACCAGGGGCGGTAATTCACCCCTCCACTTT. It encodes CASSMTRGGNSPLHF. The chain joins TRBV6-5 to TRBJ1-6; a weak D match, TRBD1 (6 bases). The CDR3 extends over 15 amino acids. Trimming stripped 5 bases from V and 6 bases from J, with 14 bases between. Germline assignment: CDR1 MNHEY and CDR2 SVGAGI.

The gene calls are TRBV5-1 and TRBJ2-1, with 7 bases matching TRBD1. This CDR3 comprises 15 residues. The germline V gene has CDR1 SGHRS and CDR2 YFSETQ. V shed 4 bases and J 2 bases; nucleotides not matched to a gene: 6. In DNA form, the CDR3 reads TGCGCCAGCAGCCTCCGGGACAGCGCCTACAATGAGCAGTTCTTC. It encodes CASSLRDSAYNEQFF.

This clonotype was detected only a few times. The gene calls are TRBV5-1 and TRBJ2-1, with TRBD2 identical over 10 bases. V dropped 2 bases and J dropped 0; count of bases not matched to a gene: 5. CDR1 is SGHRS and CDR2 is YFSETQ in the germline V gene. The CDR3 runs to 17 residues. CDR3 loop: CASSFGAGGNSYNEQFF. The CDR3 DNA sequence: TGCGCCAGCAGCTTCGGAGCGGGGGGGAACTCCTACAATGAGCAGTTCTTC.

The chain has TRBV12-3 or TRBV12-4 and TRBJ1-4; D might be TRBD1 (5 bases). Trimming took 7 bases from V and 4 from J, leaving 13 bases between them. The CDR3 totals 14 residues. DNA of the CDR3: TGTGCCAGCACCGCATCAGGGTATAATGAAAAACTGTTTTTT. Residues: CASTASGYNEKLFF.

The J gene is TRBJ2-7, the V gene TRBV6-1; possible D gene TRBD1, 6 bases. The CDR3 has 15 residues. CDR1 is MNHNS and CDR2 is SASEGT in the germline V gene. Trimming shortened V by 4 bases and J by 3 bases, and 16 bases separated the two germline ends. CDR3 DNA sequence: TGTGCCAGCAGTGCCTCGACAGGACAGATCTACGAGCAGTACTTC. Residues: CASSASTGQIYEQYF.

The CDR3 nucleotides read TGTGCCATCAGTGACCTCGCAGGGGATGAGCAGTTCTTC. Protein: CAISDLAGDEQFF. The genes are TRBV10-3 and TRBJ2-1, with D possibly being TRBD1 (6 bases). The CDR3 sequence is 13 residues long. Germline CDR1 is ENHRY and CDR2 is SYGVKD. Between the trimmed V and J ends, which lost 3 bases and 8 bases, there was a span of 11 bases.

J is TRBJ2-7 and V is TRBV10-3; 7 positions agree with TRBD2. From germline, CDR1 is ENHRY and CDR2 SYGVKD. This CDR3 has 13 residues. The trim removed 2 bases at V and 4 bases at J, leaving 2 bases unmatched. CDR3 sequence (DNA): TGTGCCATCAGTGAGGGGGGGGGATACGAGCAGTACTTC. Amino acid sequence: CAISEGGGYEQYF.

V and J are TRBV13 and TRBJ2-1, with 10 bases lining up with TRBD2. CDR1 is PRHDT, CDR2 FYEKMQ, per germline (reference sequence). The CDR3 has 16 residues. Trimming removed 2 bases from V and 0 bases from J; junction bases left unmatched: 1. CDR3 in DNA: TGTGCCAGCAGCTTACTAGCGGGGGTCTCCTACAATGAGCAGTTCTTC. It translates to CASSLLAGVSYNEQFF.

The V and J genes are TRBV5-1 and TRBJ1-2, with 7 bases lining up with TRBD1. The CDR3 is 16 residues long. The germline CDR1 and CDR2 sequences are SGHRS and YFSETQ. The V gene end was trimmed by 4 bases and the J gene end by 4 bases; junction bases not matched to a gene: 13. The chain's CDR3 is CASSHRGTPLRYGYTF. As DNA, the CDR3 is TGCGCCAGCAGCCACAGGGGCACTCCGCTTCGCTATGGCTACACCTTC.

The DNA of the CDR3 is TGTGCCAGCAGCCGCAACCTAGATTCACCCCTCCACTTT. Protein: CASSRNLDSPLHF. The gene calls are TRBV7-3 and TRBJ1-6; D gene ambiguous. The V end was cut by 5 bases, the J end by 8 bases, with 10 bases between. The CDR3 is 13 residues long. The V gene's germline CDR1 is SGHTA and CDR2 FQGTGA.

This sequence joins TRBV5-1 and TRBJ1-1; D is perhaps TRBD1 (5 bases). The V end was cut by 0 bases, the J end by 3 bases, with 9 bases between. The CDR3 has 14 residues. CDR1 and CDR2 (germline): SGHRS, YFSETQ. DNA for the CDR3: TGCGCCAGCAGCTTGGACGGGGCCGACACTGAAGCTTTCTTT. Translated: CASSLDGADTEAFF.